These 9 T cell receptor beta chains were sequenced from one sample in a study of CD8 T cells in ankylosing spondylitis. TCRdb independently ran MiXCR on the 5' RACE reads; one entry per CDR3 protein. The sample includes 30,000 to 45,000 distinct CDR3 sequences, around an eighth seen only once; the top ten take approximately 33%. The sequencing input was synovial fluid, either unsorted or a sorted T cell fraction (not recorded which). The receptor source for this set is a male donor with ankylosing spondylitis.

The chain links TRBV6-5 to TRBJ2-1, with D perhaps matching TRBD1 (6 bases). Trimming shortened V by 2 bases and J by 5 bases, and 19 bases separated the two germline ends. Germline assignment: CDR1 MNHEY and CDR2 SVGAGI. The CDR3 is 17 amino acids. In DNA form, the CDR3 reads TGTGCCAGCAGTTACATATTACCAGGGGTAGTCAACAATGAGCAGTTCTTC. Protein product: CASSYILPGVVNNEQFF.

This clonotype was counted only a few times. This chain uses TRBV20-1 with TRBJ1-1; a weak D match, TRBD1 (5 bases). The CDR3 sequence is 15 residues long. Germline V lookup: CDR1 DFQATT, CDR2 SNEGSKA (reference sequence). V was shortened by 2 bases and J by 0 bases, with 13 bases between the two germline ends. The CDR3 reads CSARSRVTLNTEAFF. The CDR3 region has the DNA TGCAGTGCTAGAAGCAGGGTTACCCTGAACACTGAAGCTTTCTTT.

This clonotype was picked up many times. The CDR3 nucleotides read TGTGCCAGCAGCCAATTTGACTACGAGCAGTACTTC. Translation gives CASSQFDYEQYF. The V gene is TRBV3-1, the J gene TRBJ2-7; no firm D call. The V gene's germline CDR1 is LGHDT and CDR2 YNNKEL (reference sequence). V gave up 2 bases and J gave up 3 bases, with 5 bases separating them. This CDR3 comprises 12 residues.

This rearrangement joins TRBV6-2 or TRBV6-3 to TRBJ2-1; 8 bases are shared with TRBD2. CDR1 and CDR2 from the germline V gene are MNHEY and SVGEGT. CDR3 length equals 17 residues. The V gene end was trimmed by 0 bases and the J gene end by 8 bases; junction bases not matched to a gene: 12. The CDR3 bases are TGTGCCAGCAGTTACTCGAGGACGGGAGGGCCTATCCATGAGCAGTTCTTC. It yields the protein CASSYSRTGGPIHEQFF.

This clonotype was detected only a few times. This chain uses TRBV7-2 with TRBJ2-7, with TRBD2 matching 9 bases. This CDR3 is built from 17 residues. With 2 bases clipped from V and 2 bases from J, the junction kept 10 bases outside the gene matches. Germline V CDR1 and CDR2: SGHTA, FQGNSA. The CDR3 reads CASSLRIGVAGAYEQYF. The CDR3 region has the DNA TGTGCCAGCAGCTTAAGGATCGGGGTAGCGGGGGCCTACGAGCAGTACTTC.

This clonotype was counted ten times or more. The chain recombines TRBV19 with TRBJ1-1; D remains ambiguous. Germline V gene sequence: CDR1 LNHDA, CDR2 SQIVND (reference sequence). The germline V and J ends were trimmed by 3 bases and 1 base, with 12 bases remaining between them. The CDR3 length is 15 residues. The CDR3, as DNA: TGTGCCAGTAGTATCGGTCACAATAAGAACACTGAAGCTTTCTTT. Its protein product is CASSIGHNKNTEAFF.

This clonotype is deemed medium-sized. The J gene is TRBJ2-1, the V gene TRBV6-2 or TRBV6-3, with D perhaps matching TRBD2 (6 bases). V shed 4 bases and J shed 6 bases, with 10 bases lying between them. From germline, CDR1 is MNHEY and CDR2 SVGEGT. This CDR3 contains 13 residues. The CDR3 nucleotides read TGTGCCAGCAGTTCCCGGGACTTCAATGAGCAGTTCTTC. Translation: CASSSRDFNEQFF.

The sample holds many counts of this clonotype. CDR3 in DNA: TGTGCCAGCAGTACGGAGGGGACAGGGCCCTACGAGCAGTACTTC. Amino acid sequence: CASSTEGTGPYEQYF. This sequence joins TRBV6-1 and TRBJ2-7, with 9 bases fitting TRBD1. Germline values: CDR1 MNHNS, CDR2 SASEGT. Losses at the gene ends were 5 bases for V and 2 bases for J; bases not matched to a gene: 7. The CDR3 extends over 15 amino acids.

This chain joins TRBV20-1 and TRBJ1-5, with D possibly being TRBD1 (6 bases). The CDR3 consists of 14 residues. Per the germline V gene, CDR1 is DFQATT and CDR2 is SNEGSKA (reference sequence). V was cut by 0 bases and J by 7 bases, with 13 bases left in between. For the CDR3, the DNA is TGCAGTGCTAGAGATCCCACAGGGTGGCAGCCCCAGCATTTT. Protein product: CSARDPTGWQPQHF.